The sequence of this TCR beta chain was determined in a study of PD-1 blockade in classical Hodgkin lymphoma. As for the study in general: Every 2 weeks, patients got 3 mg/kg intravenous nivolumab. Notes on the study in general: It was CD4+ TCR diversity, not CD8+, that rose significantly by C4D1. Healthy donors reportedly exceeded newly diagnosed patients in baseline TCR diversity. Before treatment, complete responders showed about the same diversity as newly diagnosed patients.

TCRdb's table, derived via immunoSEQ multiplex PCR, lists solely in-frame clones and lacks some. The table has roughly 9,900 clones, just under 90% seen once; the top ten hold roughly 25%. Concerning this clone: Its antigen is not known. The same CDR3 can be traced to other DNA sequences in this sample.

Time point specified: cycle 4 day 1 (C4D1), after less than 7 weeks of nivolumab. Autologous stem cell transplantation was followed by relapse in every patient, and brentuximab vedotin exposure varied. Trimming at V came to 6 bases and at J to 1 base, leaving 2 bases not matched to a gene. Per germline, CDR1 SNHLY and CDR2 FYNNEI. The CDR3 contains 14 residues. The TCR was taken from a human donor with classical Hodgkin lymphoma. The source was peripheral blood mononuclear cells (PBMCs), collected before the fourth cycle of nivolumab. The chain recombines TRBV2 with TRBJ2-2; 7 nucleotides line up with TRBD1. The DNA of the CDR3 is TGTGCCAGCAGCTGGACAGGGAACACCGGGGAGCTGTTTTTT. Protein product: CASSWTGNTGELFF.